This T cell receptor beta chain originates from a study of blood T cell repertoires in COVID-19. CDR1 SGHTA and CDR2 FQGTGA come from the germline V gene. This CDR3 comprises 16 residues. Germline trimming cut 3 bases from V and 4 bases from J; bases unmatched to any gene: 9. Measured with immunoSEQ multiplex PCR; TCRdb has only the in-frame clones, and not every one. The sample carries about 54,000 clones, about nine tenths recorded once. Material: peripheral blood. This sequence was found in a woman in her thirties or forties with active COVID-19. The rearrangement links TRBV7-3 to TRBJ2-3, with TRBD1 identical over 8 bases. The CDR3 spells CASSFSGGGVADTQYF. The CDR3 DNA follows: TGTGCCAGCAGCTTTTCAGGGGGCGGTGTGGCAGATACGCAGTATTTT. The full variable domain, rest sourced from reference TRBV7-3 and TRBJ2-3, is GAGVSQTPSNKVTEKGKYVELRCDPISGHTALYWYRQSLGQGPEFLIYFQGTGAADDSGLPNDRFFAVRPEGSVSTLKIQRTERGDSAVYLCASSFSGGGVADTQYFGPGTRLTVL.